The next 16 T cell receptor beta chains were all read from a single sample in a study of blood T cell repertoires in COVID-19 (dated by TCRdb to 2020 to 2021). Library prep was done by the immunoSEQ multiplex PCR assay. Imported from immuneACCESS, the table was reduced by TCRdb to in-frame sequences with V and J called. These copies leave out some clones; in studies compared against another copy, an unresolved V gene accounts for under half, and the cause of the remainder is not known. Present in this sample are fewer than 85,000 clones, around 83% of which were seen just once. The ten most abundant clones make up 15% to 20% of the sample. Specimen: peripheral blood. Receptor source: a woman aged 55-69 years with acute or convalescent COVID-19.

This chain connects TRBV4-1 to TRBJ2-7; TRBD1 agrees at 11 bases. The CDR3 runs 14 residues. Germline assignment: CDR1 MGHRA and CDR2 YSYEKL. V lost 3 bases to trimming and J lost 3 bases; unmatched junction nucleotides: 1. This chain's CDR3 is CASSQDRGLYEQYF. The CDR3 DNA reads TGCGCCAGCAGCCAGGACAGGGGGCTCTACGAGCAGTACTTC.

This chain connects TRBV3-1 (or the pseudogene TRBV3-2) to TRBJ1-1; D not resolved. Trimming stripped 5 bases from V and 5 bases from J, with 12 bases between. Germline lookup yields CDR1 LGHDT and CDR2 YNNKEL (reference sequence). CDR3 length: 13 residues. The chain's CDR3 is CASSDWEGTEAFF. The CDR3 bases are TGTGCCAGCAGCGATTGGGAGGGTACTGAAGCTTTCTTT.

The rearrangement links TRBV10-3 to TRBJ1-5; maybe TRBD1 (6 bases). The germline gives CDR1 ENHRY, CDR2 SYGVKD. The CDR3 loop spans 15 amino acids. The V and J ends lost 6 bases and 4 bases respectively, with 16 bases between them. The CDR3 here is CAISGGLGRNQPQHF. CDR3 nucleotides: TGTGCCATCAGCGGGGGGCTAGGTCGGAATCAGCCCCAGCATTTT.

The rearrangement uses TRBV19 and TRBJ2-1; 13 bases agree with TRBD2. The CDR3 totals 15 residues. Trimming cost V 4 bases and J 7 bases; bases outside gene matches: 4. Germline values: CDR1 LNHDA, CDR2 SQIVND (reference sequence). In nucleotides, the CDR3 is TGTGCCAGTAGTAGAACTAGCGGGGGGGCTAATGAGCAGTTCTTC. This translates into CASSRTSGGANEQFF. The full variable domain, completed using reference TRBV19 and TRBJ2-1, is DGGITQSPKYLFRKEGQNVTLSCEQNLNHDAMYWYRQDPGQGLRLIYYSQIVNDFQKGDIAEGYSVSREKKESFPLTVTSAQKNPTAFYLCASSRTSGGANEQFFGPGTRLTVL.

CDR3 residues: CASSPAGVSYNEQFF. The CDR3 coding sequence is TGCGCCAGCAGTCCCGCGGGAGTGTCGTATAATGAGCAGTTCTTC. The chain is built from TRBV5-1 and TRBJ2-1, with 7 bases aligning to TRBD2. Per the germline V gene, CDR1 is SGHRS and CDR2 is YFSETQ. V gave up 5 bases and J gave up 7 bases; unmatched junction bases: 12. The CDR3 has 15 residues.

This chain joins TRBV5-4 and TRBJ1-5; tentatively, D is TRBD1 (6 bases). The CDR3 extends over 14 amino acids. CDR1 SGHNT and CDR2 YYREEE come from the germline V gene (reference sequence). V lost 0 bases, J lost 4 bases, and 8 bases lay in between. This chain's CDR3 is CASSLEGVNQPQHF. Written as DNA, the CDR3 is TGTGCCAGCAGCTTGGAGGGGGTGAATCAGCCCCAGCATTTT.

V usage is TRBV28 and J usage is TRBJ2-1; 12 bases align to TRBD2. The CDR3 runs 16 residues. V gave up 7 bases and J gave up 4 bases; unmatched junction bases: 8. Germline-derived CDR1 and CDR2 are MDHEN and SYDVKM. The CDR3 protein is CASKTSTSGGYNEQFF. CDR3 bases: TGTGCCAGCAAAACCTCGACTAGCGGGGGATACAATGAGCAGTTCTTC.

The rearrangement uses TRBV5-5 and TRBJ2-1; a weak D match, TRBD1 (6 bases). The CDR3 loop spans 15 amino acids. Germline loops: CDR1 SGHKS, CDR2 YYEKEE (reference sequence). V lost 0 bases to trimming and J lost 7 bases, with 14 bases between them. CDR3: CASSLVVGTNNEQFF. Written as DNA, the CDR3 is TGTGCCAGCAGCTTGGTTGTTGGGACAAATAATGAGCAGTTCTTC.

The chain has TRBV6-5 and TRBJ1-1; 8 positions agree with TRBD1. The CDR3 is made up of 15 amino acids. Germline V gene sequence: CDR1 MNHEY, CDR2 SVGAGI. With V trimmed by 5 bases and J by 1 base, 6 bases remained unmatched. In nucleotides, the CDR3 is TGTGCCAGCAGTCCTCCGACAGGGGCGAACACTGAAGCTTTCTTT. It encodes CASSPPTGANTEAFF.

This clone has more than one count but fewer than ten. V and J are TRBV7-9 and TRBJ1-2; 7 positions match TRBD1. Germline V gives CDR1 SEHNR, CDR2 FQNEAQ (reference sequence). The CDR3 has 14 residues. The V segment lost 1 base and the J segment 7 bases; nucleotides outside the gene matches: 6. The CDR3 coding sequence is TGTGCCAGCAGCTTAGGCTGGCAGGGGGTTGGCTACACCTTC. Residues: CASSLGWQGVGYTF.

The genes are TRBV5-6 and TRBJ2-2; 15 bases agree with TRBD2. Germline CDR1 SGHDT, CDR2 YYEEEE. This CDR3 comprises 17 residues. V lost 2 bases, J lost 5 bases, and 4 bases stayed unmatched. CDR3 amino acids: CASSFGGLAGGTGELFF. The DNA for the CDR3 is TGTGCCAGCAGCTTTGGCGGACTAGCGGGAGGGACCGGGGAGCTGTTTTTT.

This chain connects TRBV5-1 to TRBJ1-3; a weak D match, TRBD1 (6 bases). The V end was cut by 1 base, the J end by 0 bases, with 11 bases between. The length of the CDR3 is 16 residues. Germline CDR1 reads SGHRS; CDR2 reads YFSETQ. CDR3 protein: CASSLSGTNSGNTIYF. The CDR3 DNA reads TGCGCCAGCAGCTTGTCCGGGACAAACTCTGGAAACACCATATATTTT.

This clone is a singleton in its sample. The chain employs TRBV10-3 and TRBJ1-1; no clear D. The germline V gene has CDR1 ENHRY and CDR2 SYGVKD. CDR3 length: 13 amino acids. V gave up 10 bases and J gave up 0 bases, with 12 bases separating them. The CDR3 loop reads CAKRQSLNTEAFF. The CDR3 nucleotides are TGTGCCAAACGACAAAGCCTGAACACTGAAGCTTTCTTT.

This chain joins TRBV5-6 and TRBJ1-2, with a weak D call TRBD1 (5 bases). The germline V gene encodes CDR1 SGHDT and CDR2 YYEEEE. Trimming pared 6 bases from V and 2 bases from J, leaving 17 bases between. The CDR3 totals 15 residues. This CDR3 is CASIVLGEGNYGYTF. The DNA for the CDR3 is TGTGCCAGCATCGTCCTAGGGGAGGGAAACTATGGCTACACCTTC.

This clone came up a few times. This rearrangement joins TRBV19 to TRBJ2-7; D unclear. V dropped 2 bases and J dropped 0 bases, with 8 bases sitting between them. CDR3 length: 14 amino acids. Germline V CDR1 and CDR2: LNHDA, SQIVND (reference sequence). CDR3 nucleotide sequence: TGTGCCAGTAGTATAATGGGCGACTCCTACGAGCAGTACTTC. Its translation: CASSIMGDSYEQYF.

The chain combines TRBV6-2 or TRBV6-3 with TRBJ1-2, with TRBD1 as a possible D gene (5 bases). CDR1 is MNHEY, CDR2 SVGEGT, per germline. This CDR3 has 15 amino acids. The V end was cut by 6 bases, the J end by 5 bases, with 19 bases between. CDR3 sequence reads: CASSLRGVLLYGYTF. CDR3 in DNA: TGTGCCAGCAGCTTACGGGGGGTACTCCTTTATGGCTACACCTTC.